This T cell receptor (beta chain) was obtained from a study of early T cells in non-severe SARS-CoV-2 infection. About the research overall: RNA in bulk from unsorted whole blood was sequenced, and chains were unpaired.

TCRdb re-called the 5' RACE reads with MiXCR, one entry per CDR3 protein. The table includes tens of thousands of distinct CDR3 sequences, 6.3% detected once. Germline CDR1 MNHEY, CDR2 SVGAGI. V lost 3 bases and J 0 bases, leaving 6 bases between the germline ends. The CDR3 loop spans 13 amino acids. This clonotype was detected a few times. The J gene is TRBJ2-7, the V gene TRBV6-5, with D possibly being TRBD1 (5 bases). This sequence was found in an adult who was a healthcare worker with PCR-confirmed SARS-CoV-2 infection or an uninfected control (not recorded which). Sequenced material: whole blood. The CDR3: CASSYDSSYEQYF. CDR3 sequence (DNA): TGTGCCAGCAGTTATGACAGCTCCTACGAGCAGTACTTC.